The clone carrying this T cell receptor (beta chain) was counted ten times or more. The antigen is not known. TCRdb re-derived calls from the multiplex PCR reads in MiXCR, one entry per CDR3 protein. This sample has hundreds of thousands of distinct CDR3 sequences, with approximately 30% found just once. This CDR3 is 17 amino acids long. Trimming removed 3 bases at V and 8 bases at J, with 21 bases between. Germline-derived CDR1 and CDR2 are KGHDR and SFDVKD. Samples came from axillary lymph nodes draining the breast cancer. This sample is part of a study of breast tumors, draining lymph nodes, adjacent tissues. Findings of the study overall: That most tumor T cells come from lymph nodes remained unproven. Findings are consistent with lymph node origin and intratumoral expansion of most tumor T cells. Tumors had less TCR diversity than lymph nodes, more than nontumor tissue. Compared with basal-like, luminal-like tumors shared significantly more repertoire with nontumor tissue.

This receptor was taken from a female donor with breast cancer. Some clones in this sample may be carry-over from other donors' samples. Input material: axillary lymph node tissue. V and J are TRBV24-1 and TRBJ1-4, with D maybe TRBD1 (6 bases). In DNA form, the CDR3 reads TGTGCCACCAGTGATGGCGGGACCCCAGGGGCACTAGAAAAACTGTTTTTT. Its translation is CATSDGGTPGALEKLFF.